The 27 T cell receptor beta chains listed next were all sequenced from one sample in a study of blood T cell repertoires in COVID-19. Repertoires were generated with immunoSEQ multiplex PCR, while TCRdb's copy carries only in-frame clones and drops some. Of about 440,000 clones listed, 70% to 90% were seen once; the top ten hold around 12%. Sequenced sample: peripheral blood. These receptors came from a woman in her 50s with COVID-19, enrolled during active disease.

The chain couples TRBV7-8 to TRBJ1-2; 7 bases fit TRBD1. The V gene end was trimmed by 5 bases and the J gene end by 8 bases; junction bases not matched to a gene: 11. From germline, CDR1 is SGHVS and CDR2 FQNEAQ. The CDR3 is 14 residues long. The CDR3 bases are TGTGCCAGCAGCCCCGACAGGGAGGACGGGGGCTACACCTTC. Translating gives CASSPDREDGGYTF.

The chain recombines TRBV27 with TRBJ2-1; TRBD1 aligns across 10 bases. Germline values: CDR1 MNHEY, CDR2 SMNVEV (reference sequence). Trimming cost V 3 bases and J 2 bases; bases outside gene matches: 4. The CDR3 extends over 16 amino acids. The CDR3 loop reads CASSFSGTGAYNEQFF. CDR3 coding DNA: TGTGCCAGCAGTTTCTCCGGGACAGGGGCCTACAATGAGCAGTTCTTC.

This clone occurred once. The rearrangement joins TRBV2 to TRBJ1-1; D perhaps matches TRBD1 (5 bases). CDR3 length: 14 residues. From germline, CDR1 is SNHLY and CDR2 FYNNEI. V gave up 7 bases and J gave up 5 bases, with 17 bases separating them. In DNA form, the CDR3 reads TGTGCCAGCAACGTAGCCCCGGGGGGGACTGAAGCTTTCTTT. Residues: CASNVAPGGTEAFF. Filled out from reference TRBV2 and TRBJ1-1, the complete variable domain reads EPEVTQTPSHQVTQMGQEVILRCVPISNHLYFYWYRQILGQKVEFLVSFYNNEISEKSEIFDDQFSVERPDGSNFTLKIRSTKLEDSAMYFCASNVAPGGTEAFFGQGTRLTVV.

This chain connects TRBV5-1 to TRBJ1-4; TRBD1 agrees at 7 bases. The CDR3 covers 16 residues. Trimming took 0 bases from V and 11 from J; bases not matched to a gene: 13. Per the germline V gene, CDR1 is SGHRS and CDR2 is YFSETQ. The CDR3 here is CASSLEGAEDLDKLFF. The CDR3 bases are TGCGCCAGCAGCTTGGAGGGGGCCGAGGACCTTGATAAACTGTTTTTT.

This rearrangement joins TRBV9 to TRBJ2-2, with 11 bases fitting TRBD2. V dropped 2 bases and J dropped 3; count of bases not matched to a gene: 6. CDR1 and CDR2 (germline): SGDLS, YYNGEE. This CDR3 region has 17 residues. Written as DNA, the CDR3 is TGTGCCAGCAGCGTTTTTAGCGGGGGGGCGTACACCGGGGAGCTGTTTTTT. It yields the protein CASSVFSGGAYTGELFF.

This chain connects TRBV11-2 to TRBJ1-5, with 9 bases aligning to TRBD1. The V and J ends lost 2 bases and 6 bases, in that order; junction bases with no gene match: 8. The CDR3 consists of 16 residues. CDR1 and CDR2 from the germline V gene are SGHAT and FQNNGV. The CDR3 spells CASSLKASTGGQPQHF. The CDR3 DNA is TGTGCCAGCAGCTTAAAAGCCTCGACAGGGGGTCAGCCCCAGCATTTT.

The V gene is TRBV7-2, the J gene TRBJ2-1; 8 positions agree with TRBD2. The CDR3 totals 14 residues. With V trimmed by 5 bases and J by 10 bases, 10 bases remained unmatched. The germline CDR1 and CDR2 sequences are SGHTA and FQGNSA. CDR3 protein: CASSVSGGPGEQFF. For the CDR3, the DNA is TGTGCCAGCAGCGTCTCGGGGGGGCCTGGGGAGCAGTTCTTC.

This clone was counted a single time. The CDR3 nucleotides are TGTGCCAGCAGTCCCCTCGGACTAGCGGGGGAACGGGGTTTAGTCAAAAACATTCAGTACTTC. The encoded protein is CASSPLGLAGERGLVKNIQYF. The rearrangement joins TRBV27 to TRBJ2-4, with 13 positions matching TRBD2. This CDR3 is 21 amino acids long. J lost 3 bases, V lost 5 bases, and 19 bases had no gene match. CDR1 and CDR2 (germline): MNHEY, SMNVEV (reference sequence).

The genes are TRBV6-6 and TRBJ1-6; D may be TRBD1 (5 bases). V dropped 2 bases and J dropped 4 bases, with 12 bases sitting between them. This CDR3 is 16 amino acids long. Germline V gene lookup returns CDR1 MNHNY and CDR2 SVGAGI (reference sequence). The CDR3 is CASSYAQGVYNSPLHF. Written as DNA, the CDR3 is TGTGCCAGCAGTTACGCTCAAGGGGTATATAATTCACCCCTCCACTTT.

This chain uses TRBV5-1 with TRBJ1-6; D perhaps matches TRBD1 (6 bases). Germline V gene sequence: CDR1 SGHRS, CDR2 YFSETQ. Between the trimmed V and J ends, which lost 4 bases and 10 bases, there was a span of 15 bases. The CDR3 is made up of 14 amino acids. The CDR3 spells CASSAWDTGSPLHF. Written as DNA, the CDR3 is TGCGCCAGCAGCGCCTGGGACACAGGGTCACCCCTCCACTTT.

The chain uses TRBV15 and TRBJ2-7; maybe TRBD2 (6 bases). This CDR3 contains 12 residues. The V end was cut by 1 base, the J end by 7 bases, with 8 bases between. The germline gives CDR1 LNHNV, CDR2 YYDKDF (reference sequence). CDR3 in amino acids: CATSRVSGEQYF. The CDR3 bases are TGTGCCACCAGCAGAGTAAGCGGGGAGCAGTACTTC. The complete variable domain, with remaining parts taken from reference TRBV15 and TRBJ2-7, reads DAMVIQNPRYQVTQFGKPVTLSCSQTLNHNVMYWYQQKSSQAPKLLFHYYDKDFNNEADTPDNFQSRRPNTSFCFLDIRSPGLGDTAMYLCATSRVSGEQYFGPGTRLTVT.

This chain links TRBV18 with TRBJ1-1, with D unresolved. Germline V gives CDR1 KGHSH, CDR2 LQKENI. Deletions cut 4 bases from V and 4 bases from J, with 13 bases between. The CDR3 sequence is 14 residues long. The CDR3 sequence is CASSLESRGTEAFF. The CDR3 DNA sequence: TGTGCCAGCTCACTCGAAAGCAGAGGCACTGAAGCTTTCTTT.

The chain recombines TRBV24-1 with TRBJ2-2; 7 nucleotides match TRBD1. Germline V CDR1 and CDR2: KGHDR, SFDVKD. The V and J ends lost 7 bases and 1 base, in that order; junction bases with no gene match: 14. CDR3 length: 18 amino acids. The CDR3, as DNA: TGTGCCACCAGGAGGAAGGGGGCCGGGACCCAGAACACCGGGGAGCTGTTTTTT. Residues: CATRRKGAGTQNTGELFF.

J is TRBJ2-1 and V is TRBV27; 10 bases match TRBD2. There are 19 residues in the CDR3. V shed 6 bases, J shed 3 bases, and the junction held 17 bases outside the gene matches. The germline CDR1 and CDR2 sequences are MNHEY and SMNVEV (reference sequence). This chain's CDR3 is CASRDVRRTSGYLYNEQFF. As DNA, the CDR3 is TGTGCCAGCAGAGACGTTCGTAGGACTAGCGGTTACCTCTACAATGAGCAGTTCTTC.

The chain combines TRBV7-9 with TRBJ1-4; TRBD1 aligns across 9 bases. This CDR3 spans 14 amino acids. CDR1 SEHNR and CDR2 FQNEAQ come from the germline V gene (reference sequence). V shed 5 bases, J shed 6 bases, and the junction held 4 bases outside the gene matches. The CDR3: CASSPGQGYEKLFF. CDR3 sequence (DNA): TGTGCCAGCAGCCCGGGACAGGGTTATGAAAAACTGTTTTTT.

This CDR3 is CASSESPGGFTEAFF. Written as DNA, the CDR3 is TGTGCCAGCAGTGAATCGCCAGGGGGCTTCACTGAAGCTTTCTTT. The chain carries TRBV6-1 and TRBJ1-1; 8 nucleotides line up with TRBD1. CDR3 size: 15 residues. V was pared by 2 bases and J by 4 bases, with 6 bases of the junction left unmatched. CDR1 and CDR2 (germline): MNHNS, SASEGT.

The V and J genes are TRBV5-1 and TRBJ2-2, with 12 positions matching TRBD2. The junction had 10 bases not matched to a gene; V was cut back by 2 bases and J by 5 bases. Germline loops: CDR1 SGHRS, CDR2 YFSETQ. The CDR3 sequence is 18 residues long. The CDR3 nucleotides read TGCGCCAGCAGCTTCGATGAGGGGACTAGCGGGTATACCGGGGAGCTGTTTTTT. As protein: CASSFDEGTSGYTGELFF.

V and J are TRBV2 and TRBJ1-1; TRBD1 matches at 7 bases. The CDR3 is 15 residues long. In germline, CDR1 is SNHLY, CDR2 FYNNEI. V dropped 1 base and J dropped 6; count of bases not matched to a gene: 8. CDR3 sequence reads: CASSEVRGGEAEAFF. The CDR3, as DNA: TGTGCCAGCAGTGAAGTCCGAGGGGGCGAGGCTGAAGCTTTCTTT.

The chain uses TRBV3-1 (or the pseudogene TRBV3-2) and TRBJ1-3; unclear D gene. Germline V gene sequence: CDR1 LGHDT, CDR2 YNNKEL (reference sequence). This CDR3 is 12 amino acids long. Between the trimmed V and J ends, which lost 4 bases and 8 bases, there was a span of 9 bases. The CDR3 DNA reads as TGTGCCAGCAGCCCCACCGGAGACACCATATATTTT. Its protein product is CASSPTGDTIYF.

This clone came up a few times. The rearrangement joins TRBV3-1 (or the pseudogene TRBV3-2) to TRBJ1-2; TRBD1 matches at 7 bases. Trimming removed 4 bases from V and 2 bases from J; junction bases left unmatched: 7. The CDR3 extends over 15 amino acids. Germline-derived CDR1 and CDR2 are LGHDT and YNNKEL (reference sequence). The CDR3 here is CASSRADRVNYGYTF. The CDR3 DNA reads as TGTGCCAGCAGCCGAGCAGACAGGGTCAACTATGGCTACACCTTC.

The chain employs TRBV5-5 and TRBJ1-2; 9 bases fit TRBD1. V trimming: 2 bases; J trimming: 12 bases; junction bases outside the gene matches: 5. The CDR3 is made up of 12 amino acids. Germline CDR1 and CDR2: SGHKS and YYEKEE (reference sequence). The CDR3 loop is CASSFSRTGDTF. In DNA, the CDR3 is TGTGCCAGCAGCTTCTCTCGGACAGGGGACACCTTC.

This clone has just one count. The genes are TRBV7-6 and TRBJ1-3; possibly TRBD1 for D (5 bases). CDR3 length equals 15 residues. CDR1 and CDR2 from the germline V gene are SGHVS and FNYEAQ. The V end lost 0 bases, the J end lost 7 bases, and 13 bases lay between the germline ends. CDR3 in DNA: TGTGCCAGCAGCTTAGCCGACAGCCTAAGGAACACCATATATTTT. Protein: CASSLADSLRNTIYF.

The CDR3 is CASSFGQGLGYTF. Written as DNA, the CDR3 is TGTGCCAGCAGTTTTGGACAGGGCCTGGGCTACACCTTC. The chain combines TRBV28 with TRBJ1-2; 8 bases align to TRBD1. V lost 3 bases, J lost 8 bases, and 5 bases stayed unmatched. Germline V CDR1 and CDR2: MDHEN, SYDVKM. CDR3 length: 13 amino acids.

This chain connects TRBV21-1 to TRBJ2-1; the D call TRBD2 from the table was never checked on the DNA. TRBV21-1 is marked as a pseudogene. The CDR3 runs to 16 residues. CDR3 coding DNA: TGTGCCAGCAGCTGCTCCGGACTAGCGAGCTACAATGAGCAGTTCTTC. It translates to CASSCSGLASYNEQFF.

The V gene is TRBV5-1, the J gene TRBJ1-1; D uncertain. The CDR3 length is 13 residues. The V gene's germline CDR1 is SGHRS and CDR2 YFSETQ. Trimming pared 7 bases from V and 3 bases from J, leaving 13 bases between. The CDR3 loop is CASSSWADTEAFF. In nucleotides, the CDR3 is TGCGCCAGCTCGAGCTGGGCAGACACTGAAGCTTTCTTT.

This clone was recorded only once. V usage is TRBV2 and J usage is TRBJ1-5, with 8 bases that match TRBD1. CDR3 length: 14 amino acids. V dropped 2 bases and J dropped 4; count of bases not matched to a gene: 1. Germline assignment: CDR1 SNHLY and CDR2 FYNNEI. In nucleotides, the CDR3 is TGTGCCAGCAGTGAACGACAGGGGAATCAGCCCCAGCATTTT. Translation gives CASSERQGNQPQHF. The complete variable domain, with remaining parts taken from reference TRBV2 and TRBJ1-5, reads EPEVTQTPSHQVTQMGQEVILRCVPISNHLYFYWYRQILGQKVEFLVSFYNNEISEKSEIFDDQFSVERPDGSNFTLKIRSTKLEDSAMYFCASSERQGNQPQHFGDGTRLSIL.

The chain joins TRBV6-5 to TRBJ1-2; possibly TRBD1 for D (5 bases). Trimming left V 3 bases short and J 4 bases short, with 15 bases between. CDR3 size: 15 residues. Germline CDR1 and CDR2: MNHEY and SVGAGI. The CDR3 coding sequence is TGTGCCAGCAGTTATACAGGTGATGTGATCTATGGCTACACCTTC. Encoded protein: CASSYTGDVIYGYTF.